The 31 T cell receptor beta chains below were found in one sample sequenced in a study of technical replicates of blood from a few donors. Clones were read by immunoSEQ multiplex PCR, and TCRdb kept only the in-frame ones, dropping some. Of 60,000 to 65,000 clones in the sample, 75% to 90% were seen once. Material for sequencing was PBMCs. These receptors all come from a human donor in good health. Some clones in this sample may be carry-over from other donors' samples.

V usage is TRBV5-6 and J usage is TRBJ1-2, with a weak D call TRBD1 (6 bases). Germline assignment: CDR1 SGHDT and CDR2 YYEEEE. The V gene lost 2 bases and the J gene lost 4 bases, with 9 bases spanning the gap. The CDR3 loop spans 13 amino acids. The CDR3 here is CASSFRGRYGYTF. The DNA for the CDR3 is TGTGCCAGCAGCTTCAGGGGCCGCTATGGCTACACCTTC.

The chain couples TRBV10-3 to TRBJ1-6, with 9 bases aligning to TRBD1. CDR1 is ENHRY, CDR2 SYGVKD, per germline. The CDR3 has 15 residues. J lost 7 bases, V lost 1 base, and 2 bases had no gene match. DNA for the CDR3: TGTGCCATCAGTGAGTGGGACAGGGAAAATTCACCCCTCCACTTT. Its translation: CAISEWDRENSPLHF.

This rearrangement joins TRBV15 to TRBJ2-3, with 8 bases that match TRBD2. Germline trimming cut 1 base from V and 0 bases from J; bases unmatched to any gene: 3. This CDR3 is built from 16 residues. Germline V CDR1 and CDR2: LNHNV, YYDKDF (reference sequence). The CDR3 spells CATSRGRGGSTDTQYF. The CDR3 DNA reads TGTGCCACCAGCAGAGGACGGGGGGGGAGCACAGATACGCAGTATTTT.

This clone was observed a single time. The CDR3 sequence is CATWDFRGGDQPQHF. CDR3 in DNA: TGTGCCACTTGGGACTTCAGAGGCGGTGATCAGCCCCAGCATTTT. This chain connects TRBV19 to TRBJ1-5, with TRBD1 as a possible D gene (5 bases). Germline V lookup: CDR1 LNHDA, CDR2 SQIVND (reference sequence). Trimming stripped 10 bases from V and 5 bases from J, with 21 bases between. The CDR3 length is 15 residues.

The chain couples TRBV18 to TRBJ1-1; 11 positions agree with TRBD1. J gave up 5 bases and V 6 bases, and 2 bases lay outside the gene matches. This CDR3 is 13 amino acids long. Germline V gene sequence: CDR1 KGHSH, CDR2 LQKENI. The DNA of the CDR3 is TGTGCCAGCTCGGGACAGGGGGGGACTGAAGCTTTCTTT. Translating it yields CASSGQGGTEAFF.

This rearrangement joins TRBV15 to TRBJ2-7; maybe TRBD2 (5 bases). V gave up 5 bases and J gave up 2 bases, with 28 bases separating them. Germline lookup yields CDR1 LNHNV and CDR2 YYDKDF (reference sequence). The CDR3 spans 19 residues. Written as DNA, the CDR3 is TGTGCCACCAGCGCCCGGACTCGTCTATTTCCGATCCTTACCTACGAGCAGTACTTC. Residues: CATSARTRLFPILTYEQYF.

The chain combines TRBV4-2 with TRBJ2-7; TRBD2 aligns across 8 bases. CDR3 size: 16 residues. The V and J ends lost 4 bases and 3 bases, in that order; junction bases with no gene match: 11. CDR1 is LGHNA, CDR2 YNFKEQ, per germline. CDR3 loop: CASSRRGRGENYEQYF. CDR3 DNA sequence: TGTGCCAGCAGCCGCCGGGGGCGGGGGGAGAACTACGAGCAGTACTTC.

Written as DNA, the CDR3 is TGTGCCAGCAGCTTAGAATCCCCAGCGGGAAGGGCCGGGGAGCTGTTTTTT. It codes for CASSLESPAGRAGELFF. The V and J genes are TRBV11-2 and TRBJ2-2, with 7 bases matching TRBD2. The V gene end was trimmed by 0 bases and the J gene end by 6 bases; junction bases not matched to a gene: 10. Per germline, CDR1 SGHAT and CDR2 FQNNGV. This CDR3 has 17 residues.

The chain has TRBV2 and TRBJ1-6; no clear D gene. The V end lost 7 bases, the J end lost 6 bases, and 10 bases lay between the germline ends. This CDR3 is 13 amino acids long. The germline V gene encodes CDR1 SNHLY and CDR2 FYNNEI. The CDR3 reads CASIPDVNSPLHF. The CDR3 nucleotides are TGTGCCAGCATTCCAGATGTTAATTCACCCCTCCACTTT.

The chain combines TRBV7-9 with TRBJ2-7, with D unresolved. This CDR3 comprises 13 residues. V was trimmed by 11 bases and J by 0 bases, leaving 14 bases between them. CDR1 is SEHNR and CDR2 is FQNEAQ in the germline V gene (reference sequence). In DNA, the CDR3 is TGTGCCTCTCAGGCCGCTCCCTCCTACGAGCAGTACTTC. Translating it yields CASQAAPSYEQYF.

In this sample, this clone turned up a few times. This rearrangement joins TRBV2 to TRBJ1-1, with D perhaps TRBD1 (5 bases). Trimming removed 1 base at V and 5 bases at J, with 11 bases between. CDR3 length equals 14 residues. Germline values: CDR1 SNHLY, CDR2 FYNNEI. CDR3 sequence reads: CASSEEGGVTEAFF. The CDR3, as DNA: TGTGCCAGCAGTGAAGAGGGAGGGGTAACTGAAGCTTTCTTT. Full variable domain (remainder filled in from reference TRBV2 and TRBJ1-1): EPEVTQTPSHQVTQMGQEVILRCVPISNHLYFYWYRQILGQKVEFLVSFYNNEISEKSEIFDDQFSVERPDGSNFTLKIRSTKLEDSAMYFCASSEEGGVTEAFFGQGTRLTVV.

V gene TRBV9 combines with J gene TRBJ2-2; D gene ambiguous. Trimming stripped 3 bases from V and 0 bases from J, with 9 bases between. CDR3 length: 15 residues. Per germline, CDR1 SGDLS and CDR2 YYNGEE. In DNA, the CDR3 is TGTGCCAGCAGCGCAAGAGCTTCGAACACCGGGGAGCTGTTTTTT. Its protein is CASSARASNTGELFF.

V gene TRBV20-1 combines with J gene TRBJ1-2; 8 nucleotides line up with TRBD1. This CDR3 has 11 residues. J gave up 8 bases and V 3 bases, and 2 bases lay outside the gene matches. Germline CDR1 is DFQATT and CDR2 is SNEGSKA (reference sequence). CDR3 in DNA: TGCAGTGCTAGCAGGGGGCGAGGCTACACCTTC. It specifies CSASRGRGYTF.

This chain uses TRBV11-2 with TRBJ2-4; a weak D match, TRBD2 (6 bases). The CDR3 has 15 amino acids. CDR1 and CDR2 from the germline V gene are SGHAT and FQNNGV. The V end lost 4 bases, the J end lost 3 bases, and 13 bases lay between the germline ends. CDR3 sequence: CASSSGGVGKNIQYF. Here the CDR3 DNA reads TGTGCCAGCAGCTCAGGAGGGGTGGGCAAAAACATTCAGTACTTC.

The chain joins TRBV7-9 to TRBJ1-4; possibly TRBD1 for D (5 bases). CDR3 length: 15 residues. Per germline, CDR1 SEHNR and CDR2 FQNEAQ (reference sequence). The V gene lost 1 base and the J gene lost 5 bases, with 11 bases spanning the gap. CDR3 loop: CASSLGVRANEKLFF. The CDR3 nucleotides are TGTGCCAGCAGCTTAGGTGTCAGGGCGAATGAAAAACTGTTTTTT.

The V and J genes are TRBV11-3 and TRBJ2-5, with 13 bases lining up with TRBD2. The CDR3 has 17 amino acids. With 6 bases clipped from V and 5 bases from J, the junction kept 12 bases outside the gene matches. Germline values: CDR1 SGHNT, CDR2 YENEEA. DNA for the CDR3: TGTGCCAGCAGTACCGGGACTAGCGGGAACTGGAAGGAGACCCAGTACTTC. Translated: CASSTGTSGNWKETQYF.

The genes are TRBV2 and TRBJ2-7; 7 bases are shared with TRBD2. V lost 7 bases to trimming and J lost 6 bases; unmatched junction nucleotides: 9. Germline V gene sequence: CDR1 SNHLY, CDR2 FYNNEI. The CDR3 runs to 13 residues. CDR3 region: CASNLQRDSEQYF. The CDR3, as DNA: TGTGCCAGCAACCTACAGCGGGATTCCGAGCAGTACTTC.

The V and J genes are TRBV6-5 and TRBJ2-1, with a weak D call TRBD2 (5 bases). The germline CDR1 and CDR2 sequences are MNHEY and SVGAGI. V was shortened by 8 bases and J by 0 bases, with 11 bases between the two germline ends. The CDR3 totals 14 residues. CDR3 sequence reads: CASGLVLSYNEQFF. DNA of the CDR3: TGTGCCAGCGGACTTGTCCTCTCCTACAATGAGCAGTTCTTC.

The chain employs TRBV7-9 and TRBJ2-3; D unclear. This CDR3 has 14 residues. V was cut by 3 bases and J by 6 bases, with 13 bases left in between. Germline V gene lookup returns CDR1 SEHNR and CDR2 FQNEAQ (reference sequence). CDR3 protein: CASSLEPIWDTQYF. Here the CDR3 DNA reads TGTGCCAGCAGCTTGGAGCCAATATGGGATACGCAGTATTTT.

This chain uses TRBV5-1 with TRBJ2-7, with D uncertain. From germline, CDR1 is SGHRS and CDR2 YFSETQ. Trimming removed 0 bases at V and 0 bases at J, with 10 bases between. The CDR3 extends over 15 amino acids. The CDR3 coding sequence is TGCGCCAGCAGCTTGGGTCAGTCTCGCTCCTACGAGCAGTACTTC. Residues: CASSLGQSRSYEQYF.

This rearrangement joins TRBV30 to TRBJ2-7; 8 nucleotides align to TRBD2. The CDR3 totals 14 residues. Trimming removed 5 bases from V and 1 base from J; junction bases left unmatched: 7. Looked up from germline, CDR1 is GTSNPN and CDR2 is SVGIG (reference sequence). This CDR3 is CAWEPGLGSYEQYF. The DNA for the CDR3 is TGTGCCTGGGAGCCGGGACTAGGGTCCTACGAGCAGTACTTC.

The genes are TRBV19 and TRBJ2-7; D might be TRBD2 (6 bases). Germline V lookup: CDR1 LNHDA, CDR2 SQIVND (reference sequence). Trimming pared 4 bases from V and 3 bases from J, leaving 13 bases between. This CDR3 is 14 amino acids long. In nucleotides, the CDR3 is TGTGCCAGTAGTAGGGGGGATTCCCTCTACGAGCAGTACTTC. Protein product: CASSRGDSLYEQYF.

This chain uses TRBV29-1 with TRBJ1-1; 8 positions match TRBD1. This CDR3 region has 13 residues. Germline lookup yields CDR1 SQVTM and CDR2 ANQGSEA. V gave up 5 bases and J gave up 6 bases; unmatched junction bases: 8. The CDR3 loop is CSVTYRGSAEAFF. The CDR3 DNA reads as TGCAGCGTTACCTACAGGGGGAGTGCTGAAGCTTTCTTT.

The V and J genes are TRBV5-1 and TRBJ1-2; D remains unclear. With 5 bases removed from V and 0 bases from J, the gap between germline ends came to 11 bases. This CDR3 is built from 14 residues. CDR1 and CDR2 (germline): SGHRS, YFSETQ. The CDR3 loop is CASSDTGPNYGYTF. CDR3 DNA sequence: TGCGCCAGCAGTGACACTGGCCCTAACTATGGCTACACCTTC.

The V and J genes are TRBV11-2 and TRBJ2-1, with TRBD2 identical over 10 bases. Germline trimming cut 1 base from V and 7 bases from J; bases unmatched to any gene: 4. This CDR3 has 15 residues. Germline assignment: CDR1 SGHAT and CDR2 FQNNGV. The CDR3, as DNA: TGTGCCAGCAGCTTAGTAGCGGGGGGATCAAATGAGCAGTTCTTC. Residues: CASSLVAGGSNEQFF.

The chain combines TRBV29-1 with TRBJ1-1; D is undetermined. With 6 bases removed from V and 0 bases from J, the gap between germline ends came to 17 bases. Germline V gene lookup returns CDR1 SQVTM and CDR2 ANQGSEA. This CDR3 comprises 15 residues. The CDR3: CSVAKQSGMNTEAFF. The CDR3 region has the DNA TGCAGCGTCGCGAAGCAGTCCGGGATGAACACTGAAGCTTTCTTT.

This clone was observed many times. This chain uses TRBV11-2 with TRBJ2-7, with TRBD2 matching over 9 bases. The CDR3 runs to 16 residues. J lost 0 bases, V lost 5 bases, and 8 bases had no gene match. CDR1 and CDR2 from the germline V gene are SGHAT and FQNNGV. The CDR3 spells CASSHVAGAHSYEQYF. The CDR3 nucleotides are TGTGCCAGCAGCCACGTAGCGGGGGCCCACTCCTACGAGCAGTACTTC.

V and J are TRBV19 and TRBJ1-2; a possible D gene is TRBD1 (5 bases). Germline assignment: CDR1 LNHDA and CDR2 SQIVND (reference sequence). V dropped 6 bases and J dropped 4 bases, with 9 bases sitting between them. CDR3 length: 12 amino acids. CDR3 region: CASRQDPYGYTF. In nucleotides, the CDR3 is TGTGCCAGTAGACAGGATCCCTATGGCTACACCTTC.

The DNA for the CDR3 is TGTGCCTGGACCAGACCAAGCGGTACGTCCTACGAGCAGTACTTC. Its protein is CAWTRPSGTSYEQYF. The rearrangement links TRBV30 to TRBJ2-7; possibly TRBD2 for D (5 bases). The CDR3 consists of 15 residues. The germline V gene encodes CDR1 GTSNPN and CDR2 SVGIG (reference sequence). The V end lost 4 bases, the J end lost 1 base, and 17 bases lay between the germline ends.

V and J are TRBV13 and TRBJ2-1; 10 nucleotides line up with TRBD2. Germline V gene lookup returns CDR1 PRHDT and CDR2 FYEKMQ (reference sequence). This CDR3 contains 18 residues. The trim removed 5 bases at V and 2 bases at J, leaving 12 bases unmatched. As DNA, the CDR3 is TGTGCCAGCAGCGAGTTCCTAGCGGGGGCCCTCACCTACAATGAGCAGTTCTTC. Translating gives CASSEFLAGALTYNEQFF.

The chain has TRBV9 and TRBJ2-1; possible D gene TRBD2, 5 bases. The V and J ends lost 0 bases and 0 bases respectively, with 13 bases between them. The CDR3 is 17 residues long. Germline assignment: CDR1 SGDLS and CDR2 YYNGEE. CDR3 DNA: TGTGCCAGCAGCGTAGCCGGGGTCCCTAGCTCCTACAATGAGCAGTTCTTC. It translates to CASSVAGVPSSYNEQFF.